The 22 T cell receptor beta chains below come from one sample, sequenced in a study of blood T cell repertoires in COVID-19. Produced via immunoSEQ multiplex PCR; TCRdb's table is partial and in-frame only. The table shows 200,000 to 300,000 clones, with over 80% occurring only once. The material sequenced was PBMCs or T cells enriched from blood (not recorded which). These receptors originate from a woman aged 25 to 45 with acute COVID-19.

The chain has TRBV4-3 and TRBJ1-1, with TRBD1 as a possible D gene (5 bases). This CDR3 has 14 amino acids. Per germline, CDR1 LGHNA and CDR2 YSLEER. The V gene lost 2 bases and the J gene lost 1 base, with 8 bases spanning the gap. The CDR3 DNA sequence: TGCGCCAGCAGCCAATGGAGGGGGAACACTGAAGCTTTCTTT. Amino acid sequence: CASSQWRGNTEAFF.

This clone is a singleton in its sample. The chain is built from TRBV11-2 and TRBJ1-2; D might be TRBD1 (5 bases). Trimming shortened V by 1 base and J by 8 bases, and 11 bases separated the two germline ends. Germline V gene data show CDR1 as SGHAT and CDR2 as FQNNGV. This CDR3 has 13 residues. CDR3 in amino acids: CASSLVGRQGYTF. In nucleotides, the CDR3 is TGTGCCAGCAGCTTAGTTGGGCGACAGGGCTACACCTTC.

CDR3 protein: CASSLDSPGGGTGNTIYF. Here the CDR3 DNA reads TGCGCCAGCAGCTTGGATTCCCCAGGCGGGGGGACTGGAAACACCATATATTTT. V gene TRBV5-1 combines with J gene TRBJ1-3, with D perhaps matching TRBD1 (5 bases). V was trimmed by 0 bases and J by 2 bases, leaving 18 bases between them. Germline V lookup: CDR1 SGHRS, CDR2 YFSETQ. CDR3 length: 18 amino acids.

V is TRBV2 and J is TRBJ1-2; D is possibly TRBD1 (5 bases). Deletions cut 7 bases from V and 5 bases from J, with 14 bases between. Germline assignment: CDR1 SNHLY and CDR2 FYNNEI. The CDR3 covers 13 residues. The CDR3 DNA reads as TGTGCCAGCAACCCCCCGGGGGGATATGGCTACACCTTC. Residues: CASNPPGGYGYTF.

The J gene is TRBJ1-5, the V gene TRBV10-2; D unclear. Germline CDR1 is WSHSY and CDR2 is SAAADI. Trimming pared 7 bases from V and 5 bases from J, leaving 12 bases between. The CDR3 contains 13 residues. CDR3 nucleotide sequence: TGCGCCAGCAAGGAGGCCGGTGATCAGCCCCAGCATTTT. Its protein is CASKEAGDQPQHF.

The CDR3 sequence is CAWSPGQGNDEQFF. The DNA for the CDR3 is TGTGCCTGGTCGCCGGGACAGGGCAACGATGAGCAGTTCTTC. The rearrangement uses TRBV30 and TRBJ2-1, with TRBD1 matching over 9 bases. Germline loops: CDR1 GTSNPN, CDR2 SVGIG (reference sequence). Trimming at V came to 5 bases and at J to 8 bases, leaving 10 bases not matched to a gene. The CDR3 has 14 residues.

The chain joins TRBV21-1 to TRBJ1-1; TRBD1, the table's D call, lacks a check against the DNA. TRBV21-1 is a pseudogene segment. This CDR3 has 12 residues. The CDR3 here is CASDISHKGAFF. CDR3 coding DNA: TGTGCCAGTGACATAAGTCACAAAGGAGCTTTCTTT.

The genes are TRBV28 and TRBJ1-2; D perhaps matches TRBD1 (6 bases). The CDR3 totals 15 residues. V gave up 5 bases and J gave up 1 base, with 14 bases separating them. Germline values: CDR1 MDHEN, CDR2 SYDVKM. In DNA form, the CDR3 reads TGTGCCAGCAGTGGACAGCTCTACGGTAACTATGGCTACACCTTC. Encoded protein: CASSGQLYGNYGYTF.

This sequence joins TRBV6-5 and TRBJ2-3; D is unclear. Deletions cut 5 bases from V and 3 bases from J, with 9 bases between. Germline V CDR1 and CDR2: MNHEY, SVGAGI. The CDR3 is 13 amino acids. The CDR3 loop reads CASSPYLTDTQYF. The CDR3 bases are TGTGCCAGCAGTCCCTACCTTACAGATACGCAGTATTTT.

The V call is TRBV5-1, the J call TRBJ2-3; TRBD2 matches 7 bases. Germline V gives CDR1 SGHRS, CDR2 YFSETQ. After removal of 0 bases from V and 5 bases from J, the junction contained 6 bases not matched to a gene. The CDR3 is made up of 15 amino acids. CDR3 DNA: TGCGCCAGCAGCTTGGGTACTAGCGTGGGAGATACGCAGTATTTT. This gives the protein CASSLGTSVGDTQYF.

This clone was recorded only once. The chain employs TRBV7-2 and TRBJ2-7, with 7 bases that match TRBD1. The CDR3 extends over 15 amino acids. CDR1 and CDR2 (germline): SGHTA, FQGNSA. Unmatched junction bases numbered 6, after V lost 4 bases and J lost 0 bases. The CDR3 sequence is CASSSGQPGSYEQYF. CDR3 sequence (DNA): TGTGCCAGCAGCTCGGGACAGCCGGGCTCCTACGAGCAGTACTTC. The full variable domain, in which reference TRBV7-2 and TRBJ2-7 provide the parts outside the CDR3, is GAGVSQSPSNKVTEKGKDVELRCDPISGHTALYWYRQSLGQGLEFLIYFQGNSAPDKSGLPSDRFSAERTGGSVSTLTIQRTQQEDSAVYLCASSSGQPGSYEQYFGPGTRLTVT.

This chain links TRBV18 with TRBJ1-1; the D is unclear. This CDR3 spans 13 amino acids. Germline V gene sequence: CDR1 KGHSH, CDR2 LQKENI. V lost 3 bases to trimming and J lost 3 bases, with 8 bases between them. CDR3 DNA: TGTGCCAGCTCACCCGGGGTTGACACTGAAGCTTTCTTT. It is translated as CASSPGVDTEAFF.

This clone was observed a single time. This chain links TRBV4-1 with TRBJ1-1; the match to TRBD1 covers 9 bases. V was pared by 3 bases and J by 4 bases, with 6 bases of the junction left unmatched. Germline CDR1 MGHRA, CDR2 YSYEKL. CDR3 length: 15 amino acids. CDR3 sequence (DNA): TGCGCCAGCAGCCAGCGGACAGGGGCTTTCACTGAAGCTTTCTTT. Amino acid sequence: CASSQRTGAFTEAFF.

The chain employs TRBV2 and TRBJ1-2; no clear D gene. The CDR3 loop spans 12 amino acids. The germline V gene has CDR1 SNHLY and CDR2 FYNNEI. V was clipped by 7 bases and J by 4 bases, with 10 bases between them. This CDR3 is CASTGESYGYTF. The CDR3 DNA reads TGTGCCAGCACCGGGGAGAGCTATGGCTACACCTTC.

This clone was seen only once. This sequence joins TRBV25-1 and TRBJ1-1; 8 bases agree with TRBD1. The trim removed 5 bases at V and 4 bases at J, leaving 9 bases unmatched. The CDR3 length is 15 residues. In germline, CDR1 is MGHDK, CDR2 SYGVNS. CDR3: CASSRQGAGVTEAFF. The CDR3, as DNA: TGTGCCAGCAGTCGCCAGGGGGCCGGTGTCACTGAAGCTTTCTTT.

The DNA for the CDR3 is TGTGCCAGCAGGGCTAGCGGGGGGCGCACAGATACGCAGTATTTT. It encodes CASRASGGRTDTQYF. The chain uses TRBV6-5 and TRBJ2-3; 11 nucleotides agree with TRBD2. The V segment lost 6 bases and the J segment 1 base; nucleotides outside the gene matches: 3. CDR1 MNHEY and CDR2 SVGAGI come from the germline V gene. This CDR3 spans 15 amino acids.

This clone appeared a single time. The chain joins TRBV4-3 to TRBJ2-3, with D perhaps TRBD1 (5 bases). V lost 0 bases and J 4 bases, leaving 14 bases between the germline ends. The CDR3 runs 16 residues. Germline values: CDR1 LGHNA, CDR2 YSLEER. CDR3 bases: TGCGCCAGCAGCCAAGATTTGACAGCTGGACCAGATACGCAGTATTTT. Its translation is CASSQDLTAGPDTQYF.

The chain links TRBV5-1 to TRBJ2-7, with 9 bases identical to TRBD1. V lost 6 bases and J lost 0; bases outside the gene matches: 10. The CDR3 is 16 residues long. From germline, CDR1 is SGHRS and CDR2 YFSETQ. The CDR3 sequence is CASTGFGTGRSYEQYF. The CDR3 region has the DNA TGCGCCAGCACCGGATTCGGGACAGGGCGCTCCTACGAGCAGTACTTC.

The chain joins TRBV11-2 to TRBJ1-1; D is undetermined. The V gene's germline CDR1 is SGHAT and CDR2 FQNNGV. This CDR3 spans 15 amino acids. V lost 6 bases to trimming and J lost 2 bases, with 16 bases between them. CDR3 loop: CASSPNGLKNTEAFF. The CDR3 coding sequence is TGTGCCAGCAGTCCGAACGGACTGAAAAACACTGAAGCTTTCTTT.

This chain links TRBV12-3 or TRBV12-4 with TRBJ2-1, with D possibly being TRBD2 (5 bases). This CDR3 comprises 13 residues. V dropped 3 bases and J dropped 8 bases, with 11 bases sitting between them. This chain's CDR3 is CASSLAAVDEQFF. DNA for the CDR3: TGTGCCAGCAGTTTGGCAGCGGTAGATGAGCAGTTCTTC.

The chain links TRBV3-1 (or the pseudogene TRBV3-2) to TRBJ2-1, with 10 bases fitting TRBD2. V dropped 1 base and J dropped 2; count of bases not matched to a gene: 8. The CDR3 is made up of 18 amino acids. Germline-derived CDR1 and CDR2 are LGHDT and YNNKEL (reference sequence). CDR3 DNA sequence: TGTGCCAGCAGCCAAGTGTCCCTAGCGGGGGCCCCCTACAATGAGCAGTTCTTC. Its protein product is CASSQVSLAGAPYNEQFF.

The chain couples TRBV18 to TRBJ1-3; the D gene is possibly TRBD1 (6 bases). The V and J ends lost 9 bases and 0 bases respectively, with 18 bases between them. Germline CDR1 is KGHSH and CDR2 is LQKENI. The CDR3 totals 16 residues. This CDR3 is CASSAMDSTSGNTIYF. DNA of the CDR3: TGTGCCAGTTCCGCTATGGACAGTACCTCTGGAAACACCATATATTTT.